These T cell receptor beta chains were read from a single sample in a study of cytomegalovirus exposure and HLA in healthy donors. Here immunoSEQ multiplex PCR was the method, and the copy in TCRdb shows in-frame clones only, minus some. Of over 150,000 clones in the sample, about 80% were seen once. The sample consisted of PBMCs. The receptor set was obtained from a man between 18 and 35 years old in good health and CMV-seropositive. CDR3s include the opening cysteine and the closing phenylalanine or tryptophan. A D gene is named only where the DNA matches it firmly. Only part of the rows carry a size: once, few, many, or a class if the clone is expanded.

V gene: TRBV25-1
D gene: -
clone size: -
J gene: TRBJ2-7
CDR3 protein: CASSPFGSFSEQYF
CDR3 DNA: TGTGCCAGCAGTCCCTTTGGGAGCTTCTCCGAGCAGTACTTC

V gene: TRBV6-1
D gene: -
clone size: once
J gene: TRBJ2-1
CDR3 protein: CASSEQARGTNEQFF
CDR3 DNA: TGTGCCAGCAGTGAACAGGCCCGGGGTACGAATGAGCAGTTCTTC

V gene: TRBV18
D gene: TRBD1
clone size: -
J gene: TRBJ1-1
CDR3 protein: CASSGQGTNTEAFF
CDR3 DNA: TGTGCCAGCTCAGGACAGGGTACCAATACTGAAGCTTTCTTT

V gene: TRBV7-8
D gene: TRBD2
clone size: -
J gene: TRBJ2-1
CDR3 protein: CASSLGLAGAVSEQFF
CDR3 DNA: TGTGCCAGCAGCTTAGGCCTAGCGGGGGCCGTCAGTGAGCAGTTCTTC

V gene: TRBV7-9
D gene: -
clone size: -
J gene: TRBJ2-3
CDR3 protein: CASSLKRYTDTQYF
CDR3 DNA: TGTGCCAGCAGCTTAAAACGGTACACAGATACGCAGTATTTT

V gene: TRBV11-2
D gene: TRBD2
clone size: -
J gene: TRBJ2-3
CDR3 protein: CASSLSWAGGPTDTQYF
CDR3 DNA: TGTGCCAGCAGCTTAAGTTGGGCGGGAGGGCCCACAGATACGCAGTATTTT

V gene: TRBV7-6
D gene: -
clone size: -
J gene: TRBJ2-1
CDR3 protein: CASSLGRANEQFF
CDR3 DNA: TGTGCCAGCAGCTTAGGCAGGGCCAATGAGCAGTTCTTC

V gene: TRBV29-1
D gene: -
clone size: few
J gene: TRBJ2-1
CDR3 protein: CSVEDRRDTNEQFF
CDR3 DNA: TGCAGCGTTGAAGATCGGAGGGATACCAATGAGCAGTTCTTC

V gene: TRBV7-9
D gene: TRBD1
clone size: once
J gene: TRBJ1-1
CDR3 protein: CSSSHHRGLNTEAFF
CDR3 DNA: TGTTCCAGCAGCCATCACAGGGGCCTGAACACTGAAGCTTTCTTT

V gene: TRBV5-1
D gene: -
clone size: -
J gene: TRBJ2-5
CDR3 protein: CASSQLGGGRSETQYF
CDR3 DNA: TGCGCCAGCAGCCAGCTGGGAGGCGGCAGGTCAGAGACCCAGTACTTC

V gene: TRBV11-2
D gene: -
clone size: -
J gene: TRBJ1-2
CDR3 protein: CASSPSRPDRLNYGYTF
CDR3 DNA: TGTGCCAGCAGCCCCTCTCGGCCAGACCGACTTAACTATGGCTACACCTTC

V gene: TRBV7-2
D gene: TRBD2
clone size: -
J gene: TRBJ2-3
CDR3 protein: CASRQASGGFATDTQYF
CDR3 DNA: TGTGCCAGCAGACAGGCCAGCGGGGGGTTTGCCACAGATACGCAGTATTTT

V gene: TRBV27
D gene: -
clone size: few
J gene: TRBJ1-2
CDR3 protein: CASSQGGAAGYTF
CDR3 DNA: TGTGCCAGCAGCCAAGGGGGAGCGGCCGGCTACACCTTC

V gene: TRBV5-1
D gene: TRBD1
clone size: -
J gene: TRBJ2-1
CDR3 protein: CASSGSPGTGGNEQFF
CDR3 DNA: TGCGCCAGCAGCGGAAGTCCCGGGACAGGGGGGAATGAGCAGTTCTTC

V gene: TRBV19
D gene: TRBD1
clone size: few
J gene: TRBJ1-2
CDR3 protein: CASGNRGGDYGYTF
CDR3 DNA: TGTGCCAGTGGCAACAGGGGTGGCGACTATGGCTACACCTTC

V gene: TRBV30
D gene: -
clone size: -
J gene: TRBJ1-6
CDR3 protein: CAWSVLRKAPLHF
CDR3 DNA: TGTGCCTGGAGTGTACTAAGAAAGGCACCCCTCCACTTT

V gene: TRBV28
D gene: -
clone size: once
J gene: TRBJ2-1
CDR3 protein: CASKRRASYNEQFF
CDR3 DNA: TGTGCCAGCAAGAGGCGGGCCTCCTACAATGAGCAGTTCTTC

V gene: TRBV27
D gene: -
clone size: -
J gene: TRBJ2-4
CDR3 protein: CASSLRPGNIQYF
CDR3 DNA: TGTGCCAGCAGTTTAAGGCCCGGGAACATTCAGTACTTC

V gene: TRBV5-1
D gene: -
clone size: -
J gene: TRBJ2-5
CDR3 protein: CASSLEGRGAQETQYF
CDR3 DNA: TGCGCCAGCAGCTTGGAGGGACGGGGGGCCCAAGAGACCCAGTACTTC

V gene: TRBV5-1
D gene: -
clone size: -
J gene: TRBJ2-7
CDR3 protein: CASSRDGQLSYEQYF
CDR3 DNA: TGCGCCAGCAGCCGTGACGGACAGCTCTCCTACGAGCAGTACTTC

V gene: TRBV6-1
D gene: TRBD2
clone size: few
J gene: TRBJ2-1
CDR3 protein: CASSVLAGDYNEQFF
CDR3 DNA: TGTGCCAGCAGTGTCCTAGCGGGAGATTACAATGAGCAGTTCTTC

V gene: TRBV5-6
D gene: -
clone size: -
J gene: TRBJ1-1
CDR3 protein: CASSHDTLNTEAFF
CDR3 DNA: TGTGCCAGCAGCCATGACACCCTGAACACTGAAGCTTTCTTT

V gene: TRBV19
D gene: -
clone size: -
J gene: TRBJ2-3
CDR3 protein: CASSIQGTDTQYF
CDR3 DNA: TGTGCCAGTAGTATTCAGGGCACAGATACGCAGTATTTT

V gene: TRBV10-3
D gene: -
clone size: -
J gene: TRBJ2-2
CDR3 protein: CAISSQGRYTGELFF
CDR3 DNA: TGTGCCATCAGCTCCCAGGGCAGGTACACCGGGGAGCTGTTTTTT

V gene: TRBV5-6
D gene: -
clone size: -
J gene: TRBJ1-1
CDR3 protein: CASSFREGTEAFF
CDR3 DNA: TGTGCCAGCAGCTTTAGGGAGGGCACTGAAGCTTTCTTT

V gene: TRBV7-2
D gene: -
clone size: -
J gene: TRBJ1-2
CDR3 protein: CASSLAVGRGGYTF
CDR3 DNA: TGTGCCAGCAGCTTAGCTGTAGGGAGGGGTGGCTACACCTTC

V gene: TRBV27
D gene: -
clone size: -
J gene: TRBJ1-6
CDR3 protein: CASSLNSGSNSPLHF
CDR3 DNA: TGTGCCAGCAGTTTAAACTCCGGGAGTAATTCACCCCTCCACTTT

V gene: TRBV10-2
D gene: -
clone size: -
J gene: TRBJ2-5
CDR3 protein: CASSERERCHF
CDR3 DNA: TGCGCCAGCAGTGAGCGCGAGCGGTGTCACTTC

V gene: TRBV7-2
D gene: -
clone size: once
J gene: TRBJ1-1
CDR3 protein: CASNLEGQTKNTEAFF
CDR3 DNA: TGTGCCAGCAACTTAGAAGGACAGACAAAGAACACTGAAGCTTTCTTT

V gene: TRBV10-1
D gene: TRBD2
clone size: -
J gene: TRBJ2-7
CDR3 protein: CASSVAGTYEQYF
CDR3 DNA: TGCGCCAGCAGTGTAGCGGGAACCTACGAGCAGTACTTC

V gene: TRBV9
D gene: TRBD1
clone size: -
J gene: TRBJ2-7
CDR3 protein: CASSPGQGSSYEQYF
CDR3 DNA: TGTGCCAGCAGCCCCGGACAGGGGAGCTCCTACGAGCAGTACTTC

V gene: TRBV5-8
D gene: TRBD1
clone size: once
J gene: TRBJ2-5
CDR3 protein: CASSSGTGGLETQYF
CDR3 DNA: TGTGCCAGCAGCTCCGGGACAGGGGGCCTAGAGACCCAGTACTTC

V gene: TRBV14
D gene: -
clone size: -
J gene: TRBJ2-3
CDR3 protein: CASSQLTGWTDTQYF
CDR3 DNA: TGTGCCAGCAGCCAATTGACAGGTTGGACAGATACGCAGTATTTT

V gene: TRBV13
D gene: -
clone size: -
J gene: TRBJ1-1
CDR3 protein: CASSLGVGTEAFF
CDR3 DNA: TGTGCCAGCAGCTTAGGGGTCGGCACTGAAGCTTTCTTT

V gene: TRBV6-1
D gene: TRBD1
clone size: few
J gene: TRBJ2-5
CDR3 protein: CASTRGQGAQETQYF
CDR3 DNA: TGTGCCAGCACCCGGGGACAGGGGGCCCAAGAGACCCAGTACTTC

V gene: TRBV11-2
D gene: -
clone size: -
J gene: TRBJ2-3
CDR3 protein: CASSLELERGNTDTQYF
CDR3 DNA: TGTGCCAGCAGCTTAGAATTGGAACGCGGGAACACAGATACGCAGTATTTT

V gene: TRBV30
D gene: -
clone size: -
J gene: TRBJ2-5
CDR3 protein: CAWSFSGEETQYF
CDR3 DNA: TGTGCCTGGAGTTTCTCAGGGGAAGAGACCCAGTACTTC

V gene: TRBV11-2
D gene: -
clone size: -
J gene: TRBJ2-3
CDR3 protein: CASSLTRLTDTQYF
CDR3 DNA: TGTGCCAGCAGCCTAACTAGGCTCACAGATACGCAGTATTTT

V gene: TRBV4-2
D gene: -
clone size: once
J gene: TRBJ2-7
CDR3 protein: CASSQDINEQYF
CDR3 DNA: TGTGCCAGCAGCCAAGATATTAACGAGCAGTACTTC

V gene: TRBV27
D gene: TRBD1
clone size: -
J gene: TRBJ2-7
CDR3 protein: CASSRTGSYEQYF
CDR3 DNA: TGTGCCAGCAGTAGGACAGGATCCTACGAGCAGTACTTC

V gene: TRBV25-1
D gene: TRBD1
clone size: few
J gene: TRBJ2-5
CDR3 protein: CASSDPPGQGKSETQYF
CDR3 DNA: TGTGCCAGCAGTGATCCGCCGGGACAGGGGAAGTCTGAGACCCAGTACTTC

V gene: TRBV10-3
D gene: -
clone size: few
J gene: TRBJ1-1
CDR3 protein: CAISESKSRNTEAFF
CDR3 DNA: TGTGCCATCAGTGAATCAAAGTCGAGGAACACTGAAGCTTTCTTT

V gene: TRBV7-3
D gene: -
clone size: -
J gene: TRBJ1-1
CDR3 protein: CASAQRPQREAFF
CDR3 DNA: TGTGCCAGCGCACAGAGACCCCAAAGAGAAGCTTTCTTT

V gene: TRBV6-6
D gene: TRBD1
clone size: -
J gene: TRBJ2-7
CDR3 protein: CASSYDRGFNEQYF
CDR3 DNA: TGTGCCAGCAGTTACGACAGGGGCTTCAACGAGCAGTACTTC

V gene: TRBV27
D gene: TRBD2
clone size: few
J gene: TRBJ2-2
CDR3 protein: CASSRTSGNTRELFF
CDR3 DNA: TGTGCCAGCAGTCGGACTAGCGGAAACACCAGGGAGCTGTTTTTT

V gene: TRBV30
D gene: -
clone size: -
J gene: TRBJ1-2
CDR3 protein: CAWRTQAGQGGYTF
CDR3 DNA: TGTGCCTGGAGGACCCAAGCAGGGCAGGGTGGCTACACCTTC

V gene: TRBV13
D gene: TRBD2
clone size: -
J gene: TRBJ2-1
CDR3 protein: CASSLVPSGGSYNEQFF
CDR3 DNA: TGTGCCAGCAGCTTAGTCCCTAGCGGGGGCTCCTACAATGAGCAGTTCTTC

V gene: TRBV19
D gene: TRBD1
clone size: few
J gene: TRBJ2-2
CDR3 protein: CASSTQGARGGELFF
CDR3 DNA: TGTGCCAGTAGTACACAGGGGGCGCGGGGCGGGGAGCTGTTTTTT

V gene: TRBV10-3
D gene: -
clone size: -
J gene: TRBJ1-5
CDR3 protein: CAISESLQGGQPQHF
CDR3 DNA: TGTGCCATCAGTGAGTCGCTTCAAGGGGGTCAGCCCCAGCATTTT

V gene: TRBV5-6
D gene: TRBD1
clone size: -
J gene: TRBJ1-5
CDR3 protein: CASSLRGTGYQPQHF
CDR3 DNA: TGTGCCAGCAGCCTGAGGGGGACAGGGTATCAGCCCCAGCATTTT

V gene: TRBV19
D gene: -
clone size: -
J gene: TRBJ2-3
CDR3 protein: CASSPTAGSGDTQYF
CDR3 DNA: TGTGCCAGTAGTCCAACCGCAGGGTCCGGAGATACGCAGTATTTT

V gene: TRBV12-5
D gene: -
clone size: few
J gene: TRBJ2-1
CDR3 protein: CASGFTRDPQFF
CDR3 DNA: TGTGCTAGTGGTTTTACCAGGGATCCGCAGTTCTTC

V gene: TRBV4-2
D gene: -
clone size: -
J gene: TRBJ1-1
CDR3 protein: CASSQEGRTEAFF
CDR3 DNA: TGTGCCAGCAGCCAAGAGGGGCGTACTGAAGCTTTCTTT

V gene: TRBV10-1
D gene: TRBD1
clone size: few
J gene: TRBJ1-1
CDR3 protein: CASSPRDRGEAFF
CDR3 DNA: TGCGCCAGCAGTCCCCGGGACAGGGGTGAAGCTTTCTTT

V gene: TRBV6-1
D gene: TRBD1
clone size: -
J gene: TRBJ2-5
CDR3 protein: CASRTTGGEETQYF
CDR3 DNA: TGTGCCAGCAGAACGACAGGGGGCGAAGAGACCCAGTACTTC